The 25 T cell receptor beta chains below were found in one sample sequenced in a study of blood T cell repertoires in COVID-19 (dated by TCRdb to the early 2020s). The library was built by means of the immunoSEQ multiplex PCR assay. TCRdb took this table from immuneACCESS and kept in-frame rearrangements with V and J called. Such tables lack part of the clones; where checked against another copy, unresolved V genes explain under half of the gap, and the rest is unexplained. A total of about 670,000 clones appear in this sample, around 90% of them only once. The top ten hold about 0.26% of the sample. The sequenced sample was peripheral blood. These receptors were taken from a woman in her late teens or twenties with acute or convalescent COVID-19.

This sequence joins TRBV19 and TRBJ1-2, with 8 bases that match TRBD1. This CDR3 has 14 residues. Germline-derived CDR1 and CDR2 are LNHDA and SQIVND (reference sequence). Trimming took 7 bases from V and 3 from J; bases not matched to a gene: 7. CDR3 sequence reads: CASKVTDRDYGYTF. The DNA for the CDR3 is TGTGCCAGTAAAGTAACGGACAGGGACTATGGCTACACCTTC.

This chain uses TRBV18 with TRBJ1-1; D remains unclear. Germline V gene lookup returns CDR1 KGHSH and CDR2 LQKENI. The CDR3 has 15 residues. V was trimmed by 4 bases and J by 7 bases, leaving 19 bases between them. Here the CDR3 reads CASSREAKTGGEAFF. As DNA, the CDR3 is TGTGCCAGCTCACGCGAGGCGAAAACCGGAGGTGAAGCTTTCTTT.

The gene calls are TRBV5-1 and TRBJ2-1; no clear D. V was trimmed by 6 bases and J by 0 bases, leaving 10 bases between them. Germline assignment: CDR1 SGHRS and CDR2 YFSETQ. The CDR3 covers 14 residues. The CDR3 region is CASNDFSSYNEQFF. The CDR3 DNA sequence: TGCGCCAGCAACGACTTCAGCTCCTACAATGAGCAGTTCTTC.

This clone was seen more than once but under ten times. This chain links TRBV9 with TRBJ1-2; D might be TRBD1 (5 bases). The CDR3 covers 13 residues. Trimming took off 4 bases at V and 8 bases at J, with 15 bases between the two ends. Germline lookup yields CDR1 SGDLS and CDR2 YYNGEE. CDR3 nucleotides: TGTGCCAGCAGCAACACGGGGGTCCGGGGCTACACCTTC. Translating gives CASSNTGVRGYTF. Variable domain in full (rest from reference TRBV9 and TRBJ1-2): DSGVTQTPKHLITATGQRVTLRCSPRSGDLSVYWYQQSLDQGLQFLIQYYNGEERAKGNILERFSAQQFPDLHSELNLSSLELGDSALYFCASSNTGVRGYTFGSGTRLTVV.

This clone was counted once. V gene TRBV6-2 or TRBV6-3 combines with J gene TRBJ1-6, with D tentatively TRBD1 (5 bases). CDR1 MNHEY and CDR2 SVGEGT come from the germline V gene. Deletions cut 5 bases from V and 5 bases from J, with 10 bases between. There are 14 residues in the CDR3. DNA of the CDR3: TGTGCCAGCAGTAGACAGACACATAATTCACCCCTCCACTTT. Translated, it gives CASSRQTHNSPLHF.

The chain recombines TRBV4-1 with TRBJ2-2; 10 bases match TRBD1. The V gene's germline CDR1 is MGHRA and CDR2 YSYEKL. J was trimmed by 1 base and V by 4 bases; bases with no gene match: 6. This CDR3 has 17 residues. CDR3 protein: CASSRRQGAQNTGELFF. The CDR3, as DNA: TGCGCCAGCAGCCGTCGACAGGGGGCCCAGAACACCGGGGAGCTGTTTTTT.

This sequence joins TRBV3-1 (or the pseudogene TRBV3-2) and TRBJ1-6, with D possibly matching TRBD1 (5 bases). CDR3 length: 15 residues. Per germline, CDR1 LGHDT and CDR2 YNNKEL (reference sequence). The V and J ends lost 0 bases and 14 bases respectively, with 17 bases between them. CDR3 protein: CASSQDSTAEFTLHF. DNA of the CDR3: TGTGCCAGCAGCCAAGACTCGACAGCTGAATTCACCCTCCACTTT.

The J gene is TRBJ1-4, the V gene TRBV18, with 7 bases aligning to TRBD1. The CDR3 consists of 13 residues. V shed 4 bases and J 7 bases; nucleotides not matched to a gene: 3. CDR1 is KGHSH and CDR2 is LQKENI in the germline V gene. The DNA of the CDR3 is TGTGCCAGCTCACAGGGGGCAAGTGAAAAACTGTTTTTT. Amino acid sequence: CASSQGASEKLFF.

V usage is TRBV18 and J usage is TRBJ1-5, with 7 bases lining up with TRBD1. This CDR3 has 15 residues. V shed 6 bases, J shed 3 bases, and the junction held 8 bases outside the gene matches. The germline gives CDR1 KGHSH, CDR2 LQKENI. CDR3 protein: CASSQIQGDNQPQHF. CDR3 sequence (DNA): TGTGCCAGCTCGCAAATCCAGGGGGACAATCAGCCCCAGCATTTT. The variable domain in full, with the rest retrieved from reference TRBV18 and TRBJ1-5, is NAGVMQNPRHLVRRRGQEARLRCSPMKGHSHVYWYRQLPEEGLKFMVYLQKENIIDESGMPKERFSAEFPKEGPSILRIQQVVRGDSAAYFCASSQIQGDNQPQHFGDGTRLSIL.

The rearrangement uses TRBV5-5 and TRBJ1-4; D may be TRBD1 (5 bases). V was cut by 1 base and J by 5 bases, with 12 bases left in between. The CDR3 loop spans 15 amino acids. In germline, CDR1 is SGHKS, CDR2 YYEKEE (reference sequence). As DNA, the CDR3 is TGTGCCAGCAGCTTGATTGACAGTGGAAATGAAAAACTGTTTTTT. Translated: CASSLIDSGNEKLFF.

V usage is TRBV18 and J usage is TRBJ2-5; no clear D gene. The CDR3 covers 15 residues. CDR1 and CDR2 (germline): KGHSH, LQKENI. Trimming shortened V by 3 bases and J by 2 bases, and 13 bases separated the two germline ends. The CDR3 loop is CASSPRPGIQETQYF. In nucleotides, the CDR3 is TGTGCCAGCTCACCGAGACCAGGAATTCAAGAGACCCAGTACTTC.

The V gene is TRBV28, the J gene TRBJ2-3; TRBD2 aligns across 9 bases. The CDR3 consists of 17 residues. Per germline, CDR1 MDHEN and CDR2 SYDVKM. Trimming cost V 0 bases and J 0 bases; bases outside gene matches: 4. The CDR3 sequence is CASSLCFSGGSTDTQYF. The DNA for the CDR3 is TGTGCCAGCAGTTTATGCTTTAGCGGGGGCAGCACAGATACGCAGTATTTT.

The chain is built from TRBV6-1 and TRBJ1-1; D gene ambiguous. Deletions cut 1 base from V and 5 bases from J, with 14 bases between. The CDR3 is made up of 15 amino acids. Per the germline V gene, CDR1 is MNHNS and CDR2 is SASEGT. CDR3 in DNA: TGTGCCAGCAGTGAAGGCCCGGTGGCGGGAACTGAAGCTTTCTTT. Amino acid sequence: CASSEGPVAGTEAFF.

The chain uses TRBV5-1 and TRBJ1-1; D gene unclear. The CDR3 length is 14 residues. The V and J ends lost 5 bases and 3 bases respectively, with 14 bases between them. In germline, CDR1 is SGHRS, CDR2 YFSETQ. The chain's CDR3 is CASRQLTLDTEAFF. As DNA, the CDR3 is TGCGCCAGCAGGCAACTGACTCTGGACACTGAAGCTTTCTTT.

The genes are TRBV29-1 and TRBJ1-2, with 9 nucleotides matching TRBD1. The germline gives CDR1 SQVTM, CDR2 ANQGSEA. The CDR3 loop spans 20 amino acids. With 0 bases clipped from V and 0 bases from J, the junction kept 17 bases outside the gene matches. In DNA form, the CDR3 reads TGCAGCGTTGAAGATTGGCAGCTGAAGGGGACAGGGCCACCTAACTATGGCTACACCTTC. This encodes CSVEDWQLKGTGPPNYGYTF.

The rearrangement joins TRBV7-8 to TRBJ1-2; D gene unclear. CDR1 and CDR2 (germline): SGHVS, FQNEAQ. This CDR3 has 13 residues. Trimming pared 0 bases from V and 5 bases from J, leaving 7 bases between. As DNA, the CDR3 is TGTGCCAGCAGCTTAGCTGAGGGTTATGGCTACACCTTC. Translating it yields CASSLAEGYGYTF.

The J gene is TRBJ1-1, the V gene TRBV6-1; 7 bases are a match to TRBD1. V shed 1 base, J shed 8 bases, and the junction held 13 bases outside the gene matches. The germline V gene has CDR1 MNHNS and CDR2 SASEGT. The CDR3 covers 16 residues. CDR3 protein: CASSEGTGWVRTEAFF. DNA of the CDR3: TGTGCCAGCAGTGAAGGGACAGGTTGGGTGAGGACAGAAGCTTTCTTT.

The chain carries TRBV5-1 and TRBJ2-1; the match to TRBD2 covers 11 bases. V lost 5 bases and J lost 7; bases outside the gene matches: 8. Germline V gene data show CDR1 as SGHRS and CDR2 as YFSETQ. The CDR3 has 15 residues. CDR3 protein: CASSIAGGPTNEQFF. DNA for the CDR3: TGCGCCAGCAGTATAGCGGGGGGGCCTACAAATGAGCAGTTCTTC.

J is TRBJ1-5 and V is TRBV2, with D tentatively TRBD1 (6 bases). Germline lookup yields CDR1 SNHLY and CDR2 FYNNEI. CDR3 length: 13 amino acids. V gave up 7 bases and J gave up 6 bases, with 13 bases separating them. The CDR3 DNA reads as TGTGCCAGCAATGGACAGTCAGGTCAGCCCCAGCATTTT. This encodes CASNGQSGQPQHF.

The rearrangement joins TRBV30 to TRBJ1-5; TRBD1 is a possible D gene (5 bases). Germline V gene data show CDR1 as GTSNPN and CDR2 as SVGIG (reference sequence). Trimming pared 3 bases from V and 2 bases from J, leaving 11 bases between. The length of the CDR3 is 14 residues. The CDR3 sequence is CAWSGGWGNQPQHF. The CDR3 bases are TGTGCCTGGAGCGGGGGTTGGGGCAATCAGCCCCAGCATTTT.

This chain uses TRBV9 with TRBJ1-1; a possible D gene is TRBD1 (6 bases). The CDR3 spans 14 residues. The V gene's germline CDR1 is SGDLS and CDR2 YYNGEE. Trimming left V 3 bases short and J 1 base short, with 10 bases between. In DNA, the CDR3 is TGTGCCAGCAGCGGGGGGCGAGCGAACACTGAAGCTTTCTTT. Translating it yields CASSGGRANTEAFF.

The chain links TRBV7-8 to TRBJ2-7; D may be TRBD1 (7 bases). The CDR3 is made up of 16 amino acids. V shed 2 bases and J shed 4 bases, with 18 bases lying between them. CDR1 SGHVS and CDR2 FQNEAQ come from the germline V gene. The CDR3 region has the DNA TGTGCCAGCAGCTTAAGAGGGCAGGGGGGCGGATACGAGCAGTACTTC. It codes for CASSLRGQGGGYEQYF.

The genes are TRBV7-8 and TRBJ2-3; 8 positions agree with TRBD2. With 1 base clipped from V and 1 base from J, the junction kept 1 base outside the gene matches. The CDR3 length is 15 residues. Germline CDR1 reads SGHVS; CDR2 reads FQNEAQ. CDR3 sequence (DNA): TGTGCCAGCAGCTTAGAACTAGCGGGCACAGATACGCAGTATTTT. This codes for CASSLELAGTDTQYF.

The chain is built from TRBV21-1 and TRBJ1-6; the table's D call of TRBD1 was not tested on the DNA. TRBV21-1 is a recognized pseudogene. The CDR3 loop spans 15 amino acids. Written as DNA, the CDR3 is TGTGCCAGCAGCTCGCAGGACAGGGTGGCTTCACCCCTCCACTTT. Translating gives CASSSQDRVASPLHF.

The V call is TRBV12-3 or TRBV12-4, the J call TRBJ1-4, with D perhaps TRBD1 (6 bases). This CDR3 is built from 13 residues. The V end was cut by 3 bases, the J end by 7 bases, with 9 bases between. CDR3 loop: CASSLGAGEKLFF. In DNA form, the CDR3 reads TGTGCCAGCAGTTTGGGGGCCGGTGAAAAACTGTTTTTT.